This TCR beta chain emerged from a study of T cells in Graves' hyperthyroidism and ophthalmopathy. General observations from the study: Most thyroid clonotypes expanded above 0.001 were also detected in blood. In the analysis, a 13 V-J model separated ophthalmopathy from stable hyperthyroidism.

This CDR3 has 13 amino acids. Trimming cost V 5 bases and J 12 bases, with 17 bases left between them. Germline V gene data show CDR1 as SEHNR and CDR2 as FQNEAQ (reference sequence). The source material, RNA transcripts, was used to amplify TCR beta CDR3 regions. HTBI primers were used for first-round RT-PCR of the TCR CDR3. A single record per CDR3 protein comes from TCRdb applying MiXCR to the multiplex PCR reads. The table lists about 260,000 distinct CDR3 sequences, about 17% of them singletons, with about 30% in the top ten. Uncontrolled infection, other autoimmune disease, pregnancy or lactation led to exclusion. Regarding this clonotype: The antigen remains unidentified.

The genes are TRBV7-9 and TRBJ2-1; D perhaps matches TRBD1 (6 bases). The sequence was collected from a woman aged 18-29 years with Graves' ophthalmopathy. Sample: blood. The CDR3 loop reads CASSRDTSSVQFF. In nucleotides, the CDR3 is TGTGCCAGCAGCAGGGACACCTCTAGTGTGCAGTTCTTC.